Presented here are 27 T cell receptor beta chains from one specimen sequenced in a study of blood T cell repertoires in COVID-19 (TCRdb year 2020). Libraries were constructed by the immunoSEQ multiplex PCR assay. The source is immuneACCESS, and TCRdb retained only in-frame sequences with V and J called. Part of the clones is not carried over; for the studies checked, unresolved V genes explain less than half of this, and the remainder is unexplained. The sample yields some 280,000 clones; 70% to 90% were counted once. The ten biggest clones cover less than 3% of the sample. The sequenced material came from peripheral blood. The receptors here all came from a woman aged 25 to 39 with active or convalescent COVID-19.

CDR3 residues: CASSQARHGGGTEAFF. CDR3 in DNA: TGCGCCAGCAGCCAAGCCCGGCATGGGGGGGGCACTGAAGCTTTCTTT. The J gene is TRBJ1-1, the V gene TRBV4-3, with D possibly being TRBD1 (5 bases). Germline-derived CDR1 and CDR2 are LGHNA and YSLEER. The length of the CDR3 is 16 residues. V was clipped by 1 base and J by 4 bases, with 16 bases between them.

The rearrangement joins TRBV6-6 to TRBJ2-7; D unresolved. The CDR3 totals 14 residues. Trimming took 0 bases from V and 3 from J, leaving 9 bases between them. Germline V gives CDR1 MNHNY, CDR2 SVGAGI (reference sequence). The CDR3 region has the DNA TGTGCCAGCAGTTACTCAACCGACATCTACGAGCAGTACTTC. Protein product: CASSYSTDIYEQYF.

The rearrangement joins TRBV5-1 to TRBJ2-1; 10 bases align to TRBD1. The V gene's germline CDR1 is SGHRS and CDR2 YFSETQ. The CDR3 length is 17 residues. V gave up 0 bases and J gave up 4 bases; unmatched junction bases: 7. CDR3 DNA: TGCGCCAGCAGCTTGGGTTTGGGACAGGGGCTATACAATGAGCAGTTCTTC. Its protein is CASSLGLGQGLYNEQFF. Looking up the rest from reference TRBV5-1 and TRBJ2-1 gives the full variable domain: KAGVTQTPRYLIKTRGQQVTLSCSPISGHRSVSWYQQTPGQGLQFLFEYFSETQRNKGNFPGRFSGRQFSNSRSEMNVSTLELGDSALYLCASSLGLGQGLYNEQFFGPGTRLTVL.

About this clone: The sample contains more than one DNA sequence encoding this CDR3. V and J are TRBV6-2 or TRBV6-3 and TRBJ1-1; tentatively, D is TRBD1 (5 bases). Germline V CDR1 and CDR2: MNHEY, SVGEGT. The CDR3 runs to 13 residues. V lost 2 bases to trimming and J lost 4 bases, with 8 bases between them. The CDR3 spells CASSYRGGTEAFF. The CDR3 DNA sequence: TGTGCCAGCAGTTACAGGGGCGGCACTGAAGCTTTCTTT.

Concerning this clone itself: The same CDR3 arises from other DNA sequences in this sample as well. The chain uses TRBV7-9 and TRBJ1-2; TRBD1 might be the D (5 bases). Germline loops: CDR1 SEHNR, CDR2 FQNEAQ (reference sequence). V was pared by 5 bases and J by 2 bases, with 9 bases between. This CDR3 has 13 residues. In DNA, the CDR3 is TGTGCCAGCAGCCTCGGGGGGAACTATGGCTACACCTTC. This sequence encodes CASSLGGNYGYTF.

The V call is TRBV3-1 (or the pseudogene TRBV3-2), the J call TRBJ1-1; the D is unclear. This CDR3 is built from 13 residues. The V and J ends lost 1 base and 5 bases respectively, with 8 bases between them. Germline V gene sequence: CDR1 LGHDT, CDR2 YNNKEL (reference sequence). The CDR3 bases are TGTGCCAGCAGCCAAGGAGGAGGGACTGAAGCTTTCTTT. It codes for CASSQGGGTEAFF.

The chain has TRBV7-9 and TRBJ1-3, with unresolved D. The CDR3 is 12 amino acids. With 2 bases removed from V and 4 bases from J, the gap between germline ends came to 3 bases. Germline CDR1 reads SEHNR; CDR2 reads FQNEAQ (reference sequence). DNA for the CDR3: TGTGCCAGCAGCTTACTGGGAAACACCATATATTTT. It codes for CASSLLGNTIYF.

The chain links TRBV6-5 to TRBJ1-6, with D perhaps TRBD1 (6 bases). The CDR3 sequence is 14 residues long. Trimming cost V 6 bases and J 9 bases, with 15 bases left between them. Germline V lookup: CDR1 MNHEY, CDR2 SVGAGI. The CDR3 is CASSQGQGSSPLHF. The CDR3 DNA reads TGTGCCAGCAGCCAGGGCCAGGGGAGTTCACCCCTCCACTTT.

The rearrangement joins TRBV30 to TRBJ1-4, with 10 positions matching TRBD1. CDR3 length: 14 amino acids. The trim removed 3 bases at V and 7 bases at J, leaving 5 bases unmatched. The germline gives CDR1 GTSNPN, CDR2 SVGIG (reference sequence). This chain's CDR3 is CAWRSTGGFEKLFF. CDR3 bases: TGTGCCTGGAGATCGACAGGGGGCTTTGAAAAACTGTTTTTT.

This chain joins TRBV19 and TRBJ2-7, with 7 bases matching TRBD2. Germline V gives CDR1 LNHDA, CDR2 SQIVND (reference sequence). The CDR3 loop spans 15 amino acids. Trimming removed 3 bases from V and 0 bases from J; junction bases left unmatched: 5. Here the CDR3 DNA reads TGTGCCAGTAGTATGAAGAGCGGGGACTCCTACGAGCAGTACTTC. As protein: CASSMKSGDSYEQYF.

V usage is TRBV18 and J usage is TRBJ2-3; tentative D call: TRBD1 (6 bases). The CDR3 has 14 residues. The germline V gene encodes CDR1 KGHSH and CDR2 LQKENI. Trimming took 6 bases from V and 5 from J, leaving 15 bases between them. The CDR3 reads CASSQDSPGDTQYF. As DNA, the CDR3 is TGTGCCAGCTCGCAGGACAGCCCGGGAGATACGCAGTATTTT.

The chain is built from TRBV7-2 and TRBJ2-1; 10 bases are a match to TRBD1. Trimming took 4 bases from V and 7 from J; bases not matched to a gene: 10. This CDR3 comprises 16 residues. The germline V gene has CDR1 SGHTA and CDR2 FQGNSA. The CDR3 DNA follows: TGTGCCAGCAGCTCACACGGGACAGGGGCTGTGAATGAGCAGTTCTTC. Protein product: CASSSHGTGAVNEQFF.

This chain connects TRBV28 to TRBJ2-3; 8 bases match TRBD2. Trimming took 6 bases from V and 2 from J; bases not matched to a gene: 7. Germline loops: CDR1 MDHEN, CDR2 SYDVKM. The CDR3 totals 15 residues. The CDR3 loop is CASRGTSRATDTQYF. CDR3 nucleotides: TGTGCCAGCAGGGGGACTAGTAGGGCCACAGATACGCAGTATTTT.

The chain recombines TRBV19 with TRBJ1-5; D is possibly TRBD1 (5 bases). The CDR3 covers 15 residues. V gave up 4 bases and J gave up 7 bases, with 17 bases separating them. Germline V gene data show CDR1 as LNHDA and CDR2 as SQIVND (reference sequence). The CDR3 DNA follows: TGTGCCAGTAGTAAGGCTTCGACAGCAGGCCAGCCCCAGCATTTT. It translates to CASSKASTAGQPQHF.

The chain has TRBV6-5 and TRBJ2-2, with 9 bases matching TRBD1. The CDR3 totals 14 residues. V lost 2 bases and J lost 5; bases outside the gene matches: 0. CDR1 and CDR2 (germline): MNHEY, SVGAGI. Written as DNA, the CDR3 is TGTGCCAGCAGTTACGGGACAGGGACCGGGGAGCTGTTTTTT. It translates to CASSYGTGTGELFF.

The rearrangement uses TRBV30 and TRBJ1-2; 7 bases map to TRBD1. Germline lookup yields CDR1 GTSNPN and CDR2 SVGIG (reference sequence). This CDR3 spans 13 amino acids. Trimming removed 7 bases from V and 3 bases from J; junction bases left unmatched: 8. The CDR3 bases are TGTGCCTACCGAGGGGGCGCAGACTATGGCTACACCTTC. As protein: CAYRGGADYGYTF.

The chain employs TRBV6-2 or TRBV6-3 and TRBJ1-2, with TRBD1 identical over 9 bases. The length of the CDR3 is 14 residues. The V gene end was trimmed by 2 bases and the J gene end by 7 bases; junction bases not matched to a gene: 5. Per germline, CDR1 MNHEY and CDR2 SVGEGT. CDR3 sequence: CASSYDRGFTGYTF. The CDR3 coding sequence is TGTGCCAGCAGTTACGACAGGGGGTTCACTGGCTACACCTTC.

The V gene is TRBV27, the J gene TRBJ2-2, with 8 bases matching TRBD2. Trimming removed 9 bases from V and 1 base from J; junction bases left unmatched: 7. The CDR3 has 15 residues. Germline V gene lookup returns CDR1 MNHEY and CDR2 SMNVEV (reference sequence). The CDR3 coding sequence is TGTGCCAGTAGACGCGGGGGGAGGAACACCGGGGAGCTGTTTTTT. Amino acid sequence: CASRRGGRNTGELFF.

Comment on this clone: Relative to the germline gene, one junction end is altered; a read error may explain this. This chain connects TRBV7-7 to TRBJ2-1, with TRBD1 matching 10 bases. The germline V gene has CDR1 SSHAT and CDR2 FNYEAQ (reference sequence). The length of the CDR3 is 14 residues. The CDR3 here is CASSFGQGVDEQFF. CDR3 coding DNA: TGTGCTAGCAGTTTCGGACAGGGGGTGGATGAGCAGTTCTTC.

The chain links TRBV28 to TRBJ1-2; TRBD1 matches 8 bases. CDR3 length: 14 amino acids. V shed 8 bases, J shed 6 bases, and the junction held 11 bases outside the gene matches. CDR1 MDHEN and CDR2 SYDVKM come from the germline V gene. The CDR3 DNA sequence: TGTGCCAGCTTAAGGACAGGGAGAACGGATGGCTACACCTTC. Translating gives CASLRTGRTDGYTF.

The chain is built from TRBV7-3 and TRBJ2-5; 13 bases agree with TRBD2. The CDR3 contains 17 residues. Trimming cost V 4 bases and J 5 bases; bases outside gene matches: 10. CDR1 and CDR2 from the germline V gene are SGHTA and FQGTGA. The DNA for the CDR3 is TGTGCCAGCAGCTCCTCCCCGGGACTAGCGGGGATGGAGACCCAGTACTTC. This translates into CASSSSPGLAGMETQYF.

CDR3 DNA: TGTGCCAGCAGCTTAGGGTCGGGGTTAGCTCAGCCCCAGCATTTT. It translates to CASSLGSGLAQPQHF. The V and J genes are TRBV7-2 and TRBJ1-5; D is unresolved. This CDR3 has 15 residues. Deletions cut 1 base from V and 6 bases from J, with 13 bases between. From germline, CDR1 is SGHTA and CDR2 FQGNSA.

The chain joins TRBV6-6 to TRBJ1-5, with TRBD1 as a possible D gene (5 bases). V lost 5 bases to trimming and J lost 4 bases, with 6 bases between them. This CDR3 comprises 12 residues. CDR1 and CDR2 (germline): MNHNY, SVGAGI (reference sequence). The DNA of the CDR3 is TGTGCCAGCAGTCGACAGAATCAGCCCCAGCATTTT. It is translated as CASSRQNQPQHF.

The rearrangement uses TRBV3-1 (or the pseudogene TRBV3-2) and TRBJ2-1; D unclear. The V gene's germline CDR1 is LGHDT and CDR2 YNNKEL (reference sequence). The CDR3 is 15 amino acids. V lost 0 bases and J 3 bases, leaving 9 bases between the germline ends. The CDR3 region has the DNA TGTGCCAGCAGCCAAGATCGCGGAAGCTACAATGAGCAGTTCTTC. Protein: CASSQDRGSYNEQFF.

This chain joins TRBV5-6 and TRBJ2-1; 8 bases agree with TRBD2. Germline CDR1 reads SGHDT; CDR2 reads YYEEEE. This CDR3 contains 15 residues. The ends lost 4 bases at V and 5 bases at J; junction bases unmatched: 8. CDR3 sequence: CASSEAAGANNEQFF. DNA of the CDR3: TGTGCCAGCAGCGAGGCAGCGGGGGCTAACAATGAGCAGTTCTTC. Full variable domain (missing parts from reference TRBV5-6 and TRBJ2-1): DAGVTQSPTHLIKTRGQQVTLRCSPKSGHDTVSWYQQALGQGPQFIFQYYEEEERQRGNFPDRFSGHQFPNYSSELNVNALLLGDSALYLCASSEAAGANNEQFFGPGTRLTVL.

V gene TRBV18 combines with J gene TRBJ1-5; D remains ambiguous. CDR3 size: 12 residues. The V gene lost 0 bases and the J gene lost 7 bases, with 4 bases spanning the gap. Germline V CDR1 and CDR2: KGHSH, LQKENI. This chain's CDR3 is CASSPPQQPQHF. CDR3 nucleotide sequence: TGTGCCAGCTCACCACCGCAGCAGCCCCAGCATTTT.

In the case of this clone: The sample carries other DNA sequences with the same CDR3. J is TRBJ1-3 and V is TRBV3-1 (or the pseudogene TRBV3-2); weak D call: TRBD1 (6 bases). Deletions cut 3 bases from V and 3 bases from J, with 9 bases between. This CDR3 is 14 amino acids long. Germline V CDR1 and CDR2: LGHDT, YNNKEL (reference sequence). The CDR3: CASSQGAGGNTIYF. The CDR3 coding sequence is TGTGCCAGCAGCCAGGGGGCTGGTGGAAACACCATATATTTT.